This TCR beta chain was captured in a study of cytomegalovirus exposure and HLA in healthy donors. TCRdb's table, derived via immunoSEQ multiplex PCR, lists solely in-frame clones and lacks some. In the table there are 68,000 or so clones, approximately 91% of which are singletons. Worth noting for this clone: The antigen is not known.

Study-wide findings and caveats: High specificity and sensitivity for cytomegalovirus status were reported for the classifier. Among TCR beta chains, those listed as cytomegalovirus-associated numbered more than 150.

V lost 4 bases and J 4 bases, leaving 6 bases between the germline ends. Looked up from germline, CDR1 is SEHNR and CDR2 is FQNEAQ (reference sequence). The CDR3 extends over 12 amino acids. This TCR derives from a man younger than 35 in good health and CMV-seronegative. Sequenced: PBMCs. V and J are TRBV7-9 and TRBJ2-3; D is perhaps TRBD2 (6 bases). CDR3 in amino acids: CASSSGADTQYF. Written as DNA, the CDR3 is TGTGCCAGCAGCTCGGGGGCAGATACGCAGTATTTT.